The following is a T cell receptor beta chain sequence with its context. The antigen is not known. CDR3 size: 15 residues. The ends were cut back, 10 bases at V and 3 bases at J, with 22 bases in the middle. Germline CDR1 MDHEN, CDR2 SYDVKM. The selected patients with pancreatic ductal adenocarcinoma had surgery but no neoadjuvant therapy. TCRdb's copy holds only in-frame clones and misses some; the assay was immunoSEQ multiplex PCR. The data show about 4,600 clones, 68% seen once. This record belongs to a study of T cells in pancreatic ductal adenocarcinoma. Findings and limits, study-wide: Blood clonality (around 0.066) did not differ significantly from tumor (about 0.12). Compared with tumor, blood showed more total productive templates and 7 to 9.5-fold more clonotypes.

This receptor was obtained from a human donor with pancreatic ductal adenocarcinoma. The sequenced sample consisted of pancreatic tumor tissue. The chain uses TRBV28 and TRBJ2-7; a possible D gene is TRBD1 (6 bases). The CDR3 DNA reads TGTGCCACCGCTCTTCCGCCAGGGGATCACTACGAGCAGTACTTC. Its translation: CATALPPGDHYEQYF.